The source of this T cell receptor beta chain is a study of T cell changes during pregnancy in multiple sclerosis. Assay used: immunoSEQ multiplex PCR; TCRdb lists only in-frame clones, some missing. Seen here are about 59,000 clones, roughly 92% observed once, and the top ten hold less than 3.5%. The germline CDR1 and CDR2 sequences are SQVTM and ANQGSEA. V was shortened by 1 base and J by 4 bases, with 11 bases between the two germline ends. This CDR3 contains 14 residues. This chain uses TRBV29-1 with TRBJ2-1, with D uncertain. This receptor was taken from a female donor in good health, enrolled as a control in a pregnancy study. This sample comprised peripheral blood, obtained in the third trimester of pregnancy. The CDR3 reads CSVEGQYLYNEQFF. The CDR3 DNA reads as TGCAGCGTTGAAGGTCAGTACCTTTACAATGAGCAGTTCTTC.